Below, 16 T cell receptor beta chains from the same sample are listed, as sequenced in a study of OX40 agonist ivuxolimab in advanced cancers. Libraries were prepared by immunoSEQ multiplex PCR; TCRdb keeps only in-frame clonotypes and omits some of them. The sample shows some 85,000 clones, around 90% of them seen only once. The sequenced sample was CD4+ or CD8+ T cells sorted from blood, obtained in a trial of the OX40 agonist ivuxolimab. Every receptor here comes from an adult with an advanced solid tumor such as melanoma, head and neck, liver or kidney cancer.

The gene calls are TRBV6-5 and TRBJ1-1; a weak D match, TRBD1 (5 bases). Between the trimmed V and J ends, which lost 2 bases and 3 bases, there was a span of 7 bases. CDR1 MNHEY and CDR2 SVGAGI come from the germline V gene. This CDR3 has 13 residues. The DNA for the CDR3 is TGTGCCAGCAGTTACGGAGGGGACACTGAAGCTTTCTTT. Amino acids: CASSYGGDTEAFF.

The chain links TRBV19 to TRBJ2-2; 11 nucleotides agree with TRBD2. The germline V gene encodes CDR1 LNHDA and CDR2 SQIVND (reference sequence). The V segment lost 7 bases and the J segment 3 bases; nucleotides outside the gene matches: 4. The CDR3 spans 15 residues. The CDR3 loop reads CASTRGLADTGELFF. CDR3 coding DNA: TGTGCCAGTACCCGGGGACTAGCGGACACCGGGGAGCTGTTTTTT.

The DNA for the CDR3 is TGCAGTGCTAGAGAGGGTTACGAGCAGTACTTC. Amino acids: CSAREGYEQYF. The genes are TRBV20-1 and TRBJ2-7; no firm D call. CDR1 is DFQATT, CDR2 SNEGSKA, per germline (reference sequence). Between the trimmed V and J ends, which lost 0 bases and 4 bases, there was a span of 4 bases. The CDR3 loop spans 11 amino acids.

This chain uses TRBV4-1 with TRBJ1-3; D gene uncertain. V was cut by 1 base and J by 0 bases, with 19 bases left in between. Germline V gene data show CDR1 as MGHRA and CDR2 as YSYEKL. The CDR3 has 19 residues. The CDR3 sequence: CASSQGLFSQTGSGNTIYF. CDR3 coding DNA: TGCGCCAGCAGCCAAGGGCTATTCTCCCAAACGGGCTCTGGAAACACCATATATTTT.

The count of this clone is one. The CDR3 bases are TGCGCCAGCAGCGCGGGGACAGGGCAGGAGACCCAGTACTTC. Protein: CASSAGTGQETQYF. V is TRBV5-1 and J is TRBJ2-5; 9 positions match TRBD1. The CDR3 is 14 residues long. V lost 4 bases to trimming and J lost 5 bases; unmatched junction nucleotides: 6. Germline V CDR1 and CDR2: SGHRS, YFSETQ. The full variable domain, with the rest looked up from reference TRBV5-1 and TRBJ2-5, is KAGVTQTPRYLIKTRGQQVTLSCSPISGHRSVSWYQQTPGQGLQFLFEYFSETQRNKGNFPGRFSGRQFSNSRSEMNVSTLELGDSALYLCASSAGTGQETQYFGPGTRLLVL.

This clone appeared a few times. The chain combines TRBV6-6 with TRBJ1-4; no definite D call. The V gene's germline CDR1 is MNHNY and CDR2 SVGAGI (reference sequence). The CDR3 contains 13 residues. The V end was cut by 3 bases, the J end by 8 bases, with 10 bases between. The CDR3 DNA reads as TGTGCCAGCAGTTATGGGGTCCTGGAAAAACTGTTTTTT. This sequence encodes CASSYGVLEKLFF.

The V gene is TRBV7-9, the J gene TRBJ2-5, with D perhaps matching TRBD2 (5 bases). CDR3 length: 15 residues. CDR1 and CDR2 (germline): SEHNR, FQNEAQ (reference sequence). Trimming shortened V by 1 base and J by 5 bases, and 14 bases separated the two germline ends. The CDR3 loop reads CASSLDGFSVETQYF. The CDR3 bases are TGTGCCAGCAGCTTAGATGGATTTAGCGTCGAGACCCAGTACTTC.

In DNA form, the CDR3 reads TGTGCCAGCAGCTTAAGAGCGGGAGTTGCAGATACGCAGTATTTT. Translated, it gives CASSLRAGVADTQYF. This sequence joins TRBV7-3 and TRBJ2-3; 8 bases are shared with TRBD2. CDR1 is SGHTA, CDR2 FQGTGA, per germline. Trimming cost V 1 base and J 4 bases; bases outside gene matches: 4. The CDR3 sequence is 15 residues long. The complete variable domain, with remaining parts taken from reference TRBV7-3 and TRBJ2-3, reads GAGVSQTPSNKVTEKGKYVELRCDPISGHTALYWYRQSLGQGPEFLIYFQGTGAADDSGLPNDRFFAVRPEGSVSTLKIQRTERGDSAVYLCASSLRAGVADTQYFGPGTRLTVL.

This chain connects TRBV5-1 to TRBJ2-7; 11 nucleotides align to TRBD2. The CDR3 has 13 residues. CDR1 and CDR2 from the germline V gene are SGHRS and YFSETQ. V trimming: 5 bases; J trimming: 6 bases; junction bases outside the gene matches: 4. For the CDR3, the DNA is TGCGCCAGCAGACTAGCGGGAGAGAGCGAGCAGTACTTC. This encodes CASRLAGESEQYF. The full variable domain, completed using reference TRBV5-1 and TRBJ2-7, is KAGVTQTPRYLIKTRGQQVTLSCSPISGHRSVSWYQQTPGQGLQFLFEYFSETQRNKGNFPGRFSGRQFSNSRSEMNVSTLELGDSALYLCASRLAGESEQYFGPGTRLTVT.

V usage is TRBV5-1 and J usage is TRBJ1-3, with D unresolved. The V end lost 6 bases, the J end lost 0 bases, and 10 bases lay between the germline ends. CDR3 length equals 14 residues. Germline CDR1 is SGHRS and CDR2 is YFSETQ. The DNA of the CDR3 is TGCGCCAGCACCGAAGCCAGCTCTGGAAACACCATATATTTT. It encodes CASTEASSGNTIYF.

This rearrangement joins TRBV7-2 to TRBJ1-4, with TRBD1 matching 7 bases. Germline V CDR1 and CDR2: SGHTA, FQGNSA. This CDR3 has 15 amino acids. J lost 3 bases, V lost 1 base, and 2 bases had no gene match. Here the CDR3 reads CASSLVGTANEKLFF. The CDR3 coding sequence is TGTGCCAGCAGCTTAGTAGGGACAGCTAATGAAAAACTGTTTTTT.

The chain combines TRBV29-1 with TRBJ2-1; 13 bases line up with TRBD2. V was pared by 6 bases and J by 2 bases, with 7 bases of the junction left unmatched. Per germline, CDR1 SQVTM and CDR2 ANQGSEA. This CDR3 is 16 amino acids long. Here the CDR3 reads CSVTGTSGNAYNEQFF. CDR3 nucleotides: TGCAGCGTAACCGGGACTAGCGGGAATGCCTACAATGAGCAGTTCTTC.

The CDR3 spells CASSAEILANEQYF. CDR3 in DNA: TGTGCCAGCAGTGCAGAAATTTTAGCCAACGAGCAGTACTTC. The rearrangement joins TRBV6-1 to TRBJ2-7; D remains unclear. This CDR3 is 14 amino acids long. Germline CDR1 reads MNHNS; CDR2 reads SASEGT. V lost 4 bases, J lost 5 bases, and 15 bases lay in between.

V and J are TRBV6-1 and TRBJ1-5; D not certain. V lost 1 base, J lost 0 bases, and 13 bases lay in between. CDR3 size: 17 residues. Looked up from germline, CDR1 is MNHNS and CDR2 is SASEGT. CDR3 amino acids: CASSEGRAPYSNQPQHF. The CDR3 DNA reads TGTGCCAGCAGTGAAGGGAGGGCCCCTTATAGCAATCAGCCCCAGCATTTT.

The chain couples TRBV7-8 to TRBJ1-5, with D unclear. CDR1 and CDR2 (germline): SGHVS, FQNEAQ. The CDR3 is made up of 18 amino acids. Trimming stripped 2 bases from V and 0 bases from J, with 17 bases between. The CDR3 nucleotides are TGTGCCAGCAGCTTACGGGGTATAAGTCCGGATAGCAATCAGCCCCAGCATTTT. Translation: CASSLRGISPDSNQPQHF.

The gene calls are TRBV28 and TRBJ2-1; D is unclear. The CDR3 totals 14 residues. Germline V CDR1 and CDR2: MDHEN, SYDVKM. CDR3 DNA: TGTGCTACTTCCAAGCGTCCAGGTATTATTGAGCAGTTCTTC. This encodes CATSKRPGIIEQFF.